This TCR beta chain was found in a study of CD8 T cells in Susac syndrome. Random-hexamer reverse transcription was applied to about 0.45 to 1 ug RNA. Multiplex immunoSEQ PCR targeted 54 Vbeta and 13 Jbeta TCR beta segments. Each CDR3 protein gets one entry after TCRdb re-called the immunoSEQ multiplex PCR reads with MiXCR. The sample consists of 50,000 or so distinct CDR3 sequences, 90% to 95% of them appearing once. The CDR3 runs 13 residues. The V end lost 5 bases, the J end lost 5 bases, and 10 bases lay between the germline ends. TEMRA cells were enriched by FACS, while CD8+ and CD4+ T cells were obtained through a negative isolation that was performed magnetically.

The gene calls are TRBV12-3 or TRBV12-4 and TRBJ2-1; a weak D match, TRBD1 (5 bases). This clonotype was obtained from a human donor with multiple sclerosis. Specimen: CD8+ T cells from PBMCs. The DNA for the CDR3 is TGTGCCAGCAGTCCCCAGGGTCACAATGAGCAGTTCTTC. Translated, it gives CASSPQGHNEQFF.